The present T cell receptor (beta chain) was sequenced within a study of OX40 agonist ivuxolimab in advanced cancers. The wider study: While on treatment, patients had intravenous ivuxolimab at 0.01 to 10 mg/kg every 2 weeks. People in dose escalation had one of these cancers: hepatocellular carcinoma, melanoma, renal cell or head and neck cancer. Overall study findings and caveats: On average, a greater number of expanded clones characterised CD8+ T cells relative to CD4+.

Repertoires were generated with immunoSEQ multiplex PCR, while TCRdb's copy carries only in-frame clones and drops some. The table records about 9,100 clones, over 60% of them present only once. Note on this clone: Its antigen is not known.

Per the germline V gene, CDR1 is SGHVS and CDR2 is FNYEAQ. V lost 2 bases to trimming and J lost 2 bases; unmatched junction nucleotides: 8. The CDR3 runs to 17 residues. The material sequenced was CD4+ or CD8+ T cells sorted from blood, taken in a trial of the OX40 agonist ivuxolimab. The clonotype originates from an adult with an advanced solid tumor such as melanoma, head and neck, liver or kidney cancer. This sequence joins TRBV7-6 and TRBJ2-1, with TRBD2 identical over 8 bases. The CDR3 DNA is TGTGCCAGCAGCTTACTCCGAGGAGCGGGGGCCTACAATGAGCAGTTCTTC. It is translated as CASSLLRGAGAYNEQFF. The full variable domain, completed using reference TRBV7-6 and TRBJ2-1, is GAGVSQSPRYKVTKRGQDVALRCDPISGHVSLYWYRQALGQGPEFLTYFNYEAQQDKSGLPNDRFSAERPEGSISTLTIQRTEQRDSAMYRCASSLLRGAGAYNEQFFGPGTRLTVL.